This paragraph covers one T cell receptor beta chain sequence. Its antigen is still unknown. In germline, CDR1 is LNHDA, CDR2 SQIVND (reference sequence). CDR3 length: 17 amino acids. V was pared by 3 bases and J by 1 base, with 2 bases of the junction left unmatched. This entry is derived from a study of PD-L1 blockade in urothelial cancer. Across the whole study: Men with urothelial cancer arising in the bladder made up about 85% of the roughly 29 patients. General study results and limits: Below-median pretreatment blood TCR clonality was a predictor of better survival.

Time point specified: pretreatment peripheral blood. Locally advanced or metastatic urothelial carcinoma affected all patients. Generated by immunoSEQ multiplex PCR, the TCRdb table keeps only in-frame clones and is missing some. The profile shows around 130,000 clones, 84% of them singletons. Sample: PBMCs, taken around atezolizumab (anti-PD-L1) treatment. This sequence originates from a man aged 45 to 65 with urothelial cancer. V is TRBV19 and J is TRBJ2-2; 13 nucleotides align to TRBD2. Here the CDR3 DNA reads TGTGCCAGTAGTATGAGACTAGCGGGGGGGAACACCGGGGAGCTGTTTTTT. Protein: CASSMRLAGGNTGELFF.